The sequence of this T cell receptor (beta chain) was determined in a study of T-cell reconstitution after alpha-beta-depleted transplantation in children. The junction had 6 bases not matched to a gene; V was cut back by 7 bases and J by 5 bases. In germline, CDR1 is SQVTM, CDR2 ANQGSEA. This CDR3 contains 13 residues. Unique molecular identifiers were used in preparing the TCRbeta library. TCRdb reanalysed the PCR reads using MiXCR and keeps one entry per CDR3 protein. The sample includes approximately 800,000 distinct CDR3 sequences, roughly 16% of them seen just once. Notes on the study in general: From newly produced T cells came most of the T-cell counts and diversity one year after transplant. Reports say that about two months after transplant, the alpha-beta T cells came out of several hundred graft clones that had expanded. Day-60 TCRbeta diversity that was high in some patients was derived from surviving recipient T cells and thymic progenitors.

In its sample, this clonotype was seen a few times. No antigen is known for it. The chain couples TRBV29-1 to TRBJ2-1; 9 positions match TRBD2. Sequenced material: PBMCs, mostly from graft donor cells, taken 360 days after TCRalphabeta/CD19-depleted stem cell transplant. The receptor comes from a male patient younger than 18 who had a stem cell transplant for acute lymphoblastic leukemia, so the T cells may come from the graft donor. The chain's CDR3 is CSAVAGVNNEQFF. For the CDR3, the DNA is TGCAGCGCTGTAGCGGGAGTGAACAATGAGCAGTTCTTC.